Below, 32 T cell receptor beta chains from the same sample are listed, as sequenced in a study of cytomegalovirus exposure and HLA in healthy donors. PCR primers comprised 60 Vbeta and 13 Jbeta primers. Sequenced by immunoSEQ multiplex PCR; TCRdb stores in-frame clones only, minus some. The top ten clones hold 13% to 15% of a sample with approximately 190,000 clones, approximately 80% of them seen once. Sequencing was carried out using PBMCs. The receptors were sampled from a woman younger than 45 in good health and CMV-seropositive.

V is TRBV7-8 and J is TRBJ2-3; no definite D call. CDR3 length: 15 amino acids. CDR1 and CDR2 from the germline V gene are SGHVS and FQNEAQ. The V end lost 1 base, the J end lost 4 bases, and 12 bases lay between the germline ends. The CDR3: CASSLVAPLPDTQYF. The CDR3 bases are TGTGCCAGCAGCTTAGTAGCTCCCCTCCCAGATACGCAGTATTTT.

The genes are TRBV11-3 and TRBJ2-3, with 13 bases lining up with TRBD2. The CDR3 contains 15 residues. Germline V gives CDR1 SGHNT, CDR2 YENEEA. With V trimmed by 3 bases and J by 6 bases, 3 bases remained unmatched. The CDR3 protein is CASSFGLAGADTQYF. CDR3 nucleotides: TGTGCCAGCAGCTTTGGACTAGCGGGGGCGGATACGCAGTATTTT.

CDR3 coding DNA: TGTGCCAGCAGCCATCTTAAACAGGCTAGCAATCAGCCCCAGCATTTT. Translated, it gives CASSHLKQASNQPQHF. V and J are TRBV4-2 and TRBJ1-5; D possibly corresponds to TRBD1 (5 bases). The germline V gene has CDR1 LGHNA and CDR2 YNFKEQ. The CDR3 runs 16 residues. Trimming cost V 3 bases and J 0 bases, with 12 bases left between them.

This rearrangement joins TRBV2 to TRBJ1-2; 9 nucleotides agree with TRBD1. The ends lost 6 bases at V and 8 bases at J; junction bases unmatched: 13. This CDR3 has 15 residues. CDR1 and CDR2 from the germline V gene are SNHLY and FYNNEI. The CDR3: CASSDGGTGTKGYTF. CDR3 in DNA: TGTGCCAGCAGCGACGGAGGGACAGGGACTAAAGGCTACACCTTC. The entire variable domain, with the rest obtained from reference TRBV2 and TRBJ1-2, is as follows: EPEVTQTPSHQVTQMGQEVILRCVPISNHLYFYWYRQILGQKVEFLVSFYNNEISEKSEIFDDQFSVERPDGSNFTLKIRSTKLEDSAMYFCASSDGGTGTKGYTFGSGTRLTVV.

This clone was observed a handful of times. V usage is TRBV2 and J usage is TRBJ2-7, with TRBD1 matching over 8 bases. The CDR3 loop spans 13 amino acids. The J segment lost 3 bases and the V segment lost 5 bases, leaving 3 bases of the junction unmatched. Germline lookup yields CDR1 SNHLY and CDR2 FYNNEI. CDR3 DNA sequence: TGTGCCAGCAGTCCGGACAGGGTCTACGAGCAGTACTTC. This encodes CASSPDRVYEQYF.

The chain is built from TRBV11-3 and TRBJ2-3; weak D call: TRBD2 (5 bases). The V and J ends lost 3 bases and 2 bases respectively, with 9 bases between them. CDR3 length equals 14 residues. The V gene's germline CDR1 is SGHNT and CDR2 YENEEA. As DNA, the CDR3 is TGTGCCAGCAGCTTGGACTCTCCCACAGATACGCAGTATTTT. This sequence encodes CASSLDSPTDTQYF.

The rearrangement uses TRBV6-1 and TRBJ2-7; 8 nucleotides agree with TRBD1. Trimming removed 3 bases from V and 1 base from J; junction bases left unmatched: 5. Germline CDR1 reads MNHNS; CDR2 reads SASEGT. The CDR3 contains 15 residues. The CDR3 DNA follows: TGTGCCAGCAGTGAGGGGACAGGACTATCCTACGAGCAGTACTTC. Residues: CASSEGTGLSYEQYF.

There are a few counts of this clone. The chain recombines TRBV5-1 with TRBJ1-1, with a weak D call TRBD1 (6 bases). With 4 bases removed from V and 0 bases from J, the gap between germline ends came to 13 bases. CDR1 is SGHRS, CDR2 YFSETQ, per germline. The CDR3 has 15 residues. Here the CDR3 reads CASSPNRDMNTEAFF. DNA of the CDR3: TGCGCCAGCAGCCCAAACAGGGATATGAACACTGAAGCTTTCTTT.

As DNA, the CDR3 is TGTGCCGCGAAGCGGGGAAGCACTGAAGCTTTCTTT. Protein sequence: CAAKRGSTEAFF. The chain links TRBV30 to TRBJ1-1; D gene ambiguous. Per the germline V gene, CDR1 is GTSNPN and CDR2 is SVGIG (reference sequence). Trimming removed 8 bases from V and 4 bases from J, with 14 bases in between. This CDR3 has 12 residues.

The V and J genes are TRBV7-2 and TRBJ2-3, with a weak D call TRBD2 (6 bases). Between the trimmed V and J ends, which lost 4 bases and 2 bases, there was a span of 10 bases. The CDR3 consists of 14 residues. Germline-derived CDR1 and CDR2 are SGHTA and FQGNSA. CDR3 sequence reads: CASSWIADTDTQYF. CDR3 in DNA: TGTGCCAGCAGCTGGATAGCGGACACAGATACGCAGTATTTT. Using reference TRBV7-2 and TRBJ2-3 for the parts outside the CDR3, the full variable domain is GAGVSQSPSNKVTEKGKDVELRCDPISGHTALYWYRQSLGQGLEFLIYFQGNSAPDKSGLPSDRFSAERTGGSVSTLTIQRTQQEDSAVYLCASSWIADTDTQYFGPGTRLTVL.

The table lists this clone with a count of one. The CDR3 reads CANFPFRGSGANVLTF. For the CDR3, the DNA is TGTGCCAACTTCCCGTTCAGGGGCTCTGGGGCCAACGTCCTGACTTTC. The rearrangement links TRBV5-5 to TRBJ2-6; perhaps TRBD1 as D (6 bases). This CDR3 has 16 amino acids. Trimming left V 9 bases short and J 0 bases short, with 16 bases between. Germline V gene sequence: CDR1 SGHKS, CDR2 YYEKEE (reference sequence).

CDR3 DNA: TGTGCCAGCAGCTTCCCAGGTTTTTCCTACGAGCAGTACTTC. Protein sequence: CASSFPGFSYEQYF. The genes are TRBV11-2 and TRBJ2-7; D unclear. The CDR3 length is 14 residues. Germline V CDR1 and CDR2: SGHAT, FQNNGV. V lost 3 bases and J lost 1, with 10 bases in between.

DNA for the CDR3: TGCGCCAGCAGCTCGTGGGACAGGGGGGTCGAAGGCTACACCTTC. The encoded protein is CASSSWDRGVEGYTF. V usage is TRBV5-1 and J usage is TRBJ1-2, with TRBD1 matching over 11 bases. CDR1 and CDR2 (germline): SGHRS, YFSETQ. V was clipped by 3 bases and J by 8 bases; unmatched bases: 9. The CDR3 has 15 amino acids.

This chain links TRBV2 with TRBJ1-5, with D possibly matching TRBD1 (5 bases). V lost 6 bases and J 0 bases, leaving 12 bases between the germline ends. CDR3 length: 15 amino acids. The germline V gene has CDR1 SNHLY and CDR2 FYNNEI. The DNA for the CDR3 is TGTGCCAGCAGGCAGACAGCTTATAGCAATCAGCCCCAGCATTTT. Translated: CASRQTAYSNQPQHF.

V gene TRBV28 combines with J gene TRBJ2-1; TRBD2 agrees at 9 bases. Per the germline V gene, CDR1 is MDHEN and CDR2 is SYDVKM. Trimming removed 6 bases from V and 8 bases from J; junction bases left unmatched: 2. This CDR3 has 12 amino acids. CDR3: CASRVAGDEQFF. The CDR3 DNA sequence: TGTGCCAGCAGGGTAGCGGGAGATGAGCAGTTCTTC. Based on the CDR3 plus reference TRBV28 and TRBJ2-1, the full variable domain is DVKVTQSSRYLVKRTGEKVFLECVQDMDHENMFWYRQDPGLGLRLIYFSYDVKMKEKGDIPEGYSVSREKKERFSLILESASTNQTSMYLCASRVAGDEQFFGPGTRLTVL.

The CDR3 DNA follows: TGTGCCAGTATGGAGGGACTAGCGGGAGGGAACATTCAGTACTTC. Amino acid sequence: CASMEGLAGGNIQYF. This chain connects TRBV19 to TRBJ2-4; 16 nucleotides match TRBD2. Losses at the gene ends were 7 bases for V and 7 bases for J; bases not matched to a gene: 4. This CDR3 region has 15 residues. CDR1 is LNHDA and CDR2 is SQIVND in the germline V gene (reference sequence).

The V gene is TRBV5-4, the J gene TRBJ2-2; perhaps TRBD2 as D (6 bases). CDR1 SGHNT and CDR2 YYREEE come from the germline V gene (reference sequence). This CDR3 has 13 residues. V was trimmed by 1 base and J by 7 bases, leaving 8 bases between them. The CDR3, as DNA: TGTGCCAGCAGCTTGTTGGGGGGCGGGGAGCTGTTTTTT. Translated, it gives CASSLLGGGELFF. The full variable domain, rest sourced from reference TRBV5-4 and TRBJ2-2, is ETGVTQSPTHLIKTRGQQVTLRCSSQSGHNTVSWYQQALGQGPQFIFQYYREEENGRGNFPPRFSGLQFPNYSSELNVNALELDDSALYLCASSLLGGGELFFGEGSRLTVL.

This clone was counted between two and nine times. The chain is built from TRBV30 and TRBJ1-6, with 9 positions matching TRBD1. Germline V CDR1 and CDR2: GTSNPN, SVGIG (reference sequence). Trimming cost V 2 bases and J 10 bases; bases outside gene matches: 6. The length of the CDR3 is 14 residues. The CDR3 sequence is CAWSTGTGFSPLHF. The DNA for the CDR3 is TGTGCCTGGAGTACCGGGACAGGGTTCTCACCCCTCCACTTT.

The chain recombines TRBV7-2 with TRBJ1-3; unclear D gene. CDR1 and CDR2 from the germline V gene are SGHTA and FQGNSA. Deletions cut 3 bases from V and 0 bases from J, with 9 bases between. The CDR3 extends over 15 amino acids. The CDR3 loop reads CASSFDGSSGNTIYF. In nucleotides, the CDR3 is TGTGCCAGCAGCTTCGACGGGAGCTCTGGAAACACCATATATTTT.

With regard to this clone: This CDR3 is also generated by other DNA sequences in the sample. The V gene is TRBV10-3, the J gene TRBJ2-7; no definite D call. The V end lost 6 bases, the J end lost 2 bases, and 11 bases lay between the germline ends. This CDR3 spans 13 amino acids. Germline values: CDR1 ENHRY, CDR2 SYGVKD. CDR3 nucleotides: TGTGCCATCAGACCTGACACTGCCTACGAGCAGTACTTC. This encodes CAIRPDTAYEQYF.

V is TRBV9 and J is TRBJ2-5; TRBD1 matches at 9 bases. The germline CDR1 and CDR2 sequences are SGDLS and YYNGEE. The CDR3 sequence is 15 residues long. V was clipped by 3 bases and J by 5 bases; unmatched bases: 8. DNA for the CDR3: TGTGCCAGCAGCGCCCTGACAGGGGGGATCGAGACCCAGTACTTC. As protein: CASSALTGGIETQYF.

The gene calls are TRBV2 and TRBJ2-7, with D perhaps TRBD2 (5 bases). This CDR3 is built from 13 residues. CDR1 SNHLY and CDR2 FYNNEI come from the germline V gene. The V end lost 10 bases, the J end lost 0 bases, and 13 bases lay between the germline ends. CDR3 region: CATGDGVSYEQYF. The CDR3 DNA follows: TGTGCCACTGGAGACGGGGTCTCCTACGAGCAGTACTTC.

This chain links TRBV28 with TRBJ1-2; 10 nucleotides agree with TRBD1. Trimming cost V 5 bases and J 5 bases; bases outside gene matches: 11. The CDR3 loop spans 16 amino acids. CDR1 is MDHEN, CDR2 SYDVKM, per germline. The CDR3 reads CASSHRPGQGFYGYTF. The CDR3 DNA is TGTGCCAGCAGTCATCGCCCGGGACAGGGGTTTTATGGCTACACCTTC.

The rearrangement joins TRBV4-2 to TRBJ2-3; possibly TRBD1 for D (5 bases). Germline values: CDR1 LGHNA, CDR2 YNFKEQ. Trimming removed 1 base from V and 2 bases from J, with 19 bases in between. The CDR3 is made up of 18 amino acids. The CDR3 sequence: CASSQVAPRQSFTDTQYF. In DNA form, the CDR3 reads TGTGCCAGCAGCCAAGTAGCCCCCAGACAGTCCTTCACAGATACGCAGTATTTT.

The chain couples TRBV30 to TRBJ1-3, with TRBD1 matching over 10 bases. The germline V gene has CDR1 GTSNPN and CDR2 SVGIG (reference sequence). The CDR3 contains 15 residues. V dropped 3 bases and J dropped 3; count of bases not matched to a gene: 5. CDR3 sequence: CAWSADRGLGNTIYF. DNA of the CDR3: TGTGCCTGGAGCGCAGACAGGGGGCTTGGAAACACCATATATTTT.

The chain joins TRBV18 to TRBJ2-2; 7 nucleotides match TRBD1. Germline CDR1 is KGHSH and CDR2 is LQKENI. The CDR3 is 16 residues long. V was clipped by 8 bases and J by 2 bases; unmatched bases: 11. The chain's CDR3 is CASGPGTATNTGELFF. The CDR3 DNA sequence: TGTGCCAGCGGGCCCGGGACAGCTACAAACACCGGGGAGCTGTTTTTT.

The V and J genes are TRBV2 and TRBJ2-7; 8 nucleotides match TRBD2. The CDR3 covers 14 residues. Losses at the gene ends were 3 bases for V and 2 bases for J; bases not matched to a gene: 3. CDR1 and CDR2 (germline): SNHLY, FYNNEI. CDR3 sequence reads: CASSDSGVTYEQYF. The CDR3 nucleotides are TGTGCCAGCAGTGATAGCGGGGTAACCTACGAGCAGTACTTC.

The chain uses TRBV12-2 and TRBJ2-7; the DNA was not used to check the table's D call, TRBD1. TRBV12-2 is a known pseudogene. The CDR3 totals 15 residues. Written as DNA, the CDR3 is TGTGCAAGTCGCCCCTGGCGGGGCAGGGGGAGCGAGCAGTACTTC. Its protein product is CASRPWRGRGSEQYF.

CDR3 nucleotide sequence: TGCAGCGTTGAAGATCGACGGGGGGGGTATGGCTACACCTTC. Translating gives CSVEDRRGGYGYTF. V is TRBV29-1 and J is TRBJ1-2; a weak D match, TRBD1 (5 bases). The V end was cut by 0 bases, the J end by 5 bases, with 13 bases between. This CDR3 has 14 residues. From germline, CDR1 is SQVTM and CDR2 ANQGSEA.

This chain connects TRBV11-1 to TRBJ1-1, with 7 bases identical to TRBD1. The ends lost 2 bases at V and 3 bases at J; junction bases unmatched: 12. The CDR3 runs 17 residues. Per the germline V gene, CDR1 is SGHAT and CDR2 is FQDESV (reference sequence). This CDR3 is CASSLSASDRAYTEAFF. The CDR3 DNA sequence: TGTGCCAGCAGCTTATCGGCGTCCGACAGGGCTTACACTGAAGCTTTCTTT.

A word on this clone: This CDR3 is also generated by other DNA sequences in the sample. The chain is built from TRBV27 and TRBJ1-1; 7 bases fit TRBD1. V dropped 2 bases and J dropped 3; count of bases not matched to a gene: 6. This CDR3 region has 15 residues. Germline-derived CDR1 and CDR2 are MNHEY and SMNVEV (reference sequence). The CDR3 region has the DNA TGTGCCAGCAGTTTAACAACAGGGGTACACACTGAAGCTTTCTTT. It codes for CASSLTTGVHTEAFF.

This clone appeared a few times. V gene TRBV5-5 combines with J gene TRBJ2-7, with 8 bases fitting TRBD1. V trimming: 4 bases; J trimming: 7 bases; junction bases outside the gene matches: 13. Germline V gene data show CDR1 as SGHKS and CDR2 as YYEKEE (reference sequence). This CDR3 is built from 15 residues. The CDR3 DNA reads as TGTGCCAGCAGCCAGGGACAGGAGAATTTGGGTGAGCAGTACTTC. This codes for CASSQGQENLGEQYF.